Detailed here is one T cell receptor (beta chain). In the original processing: Amplifying reference gene primers gave estimates of nucleated cell counts. Assay: immunoSEQ multiplex PCR; the TCRdb copy retains only in-frame clones and omits some. V, J and clone size reflect that table, while D and trimming were determined from the DNA. The repertoire holds 27,000 or so clones, with around 90% as singletons. Unmatched junction bases numbered 7, after V lost 4 bases and J lost 0 bases. Germline loops: CDR1 SGHKS, CDR2 YYEKEE (reference sequence). The CDR3 runs 16 residues. This sample was included in a study of blood T cell repertoires in COVID-19. Study background: The United States, Italy and Spain provided the acute and convalescent COVID-19 samples. PBMCs, B-cell-depleted T cells, or T cells provided the cDNA or gDNA that made up the material.

The sequenced sample consisted of peripheral blood. The sequence was collected from a woman aged 50 to 60 with active COVID-19. This chain joins TRBV5-5 and TRBJ2-4; 7 bases map to TRBD1. CDR3 sequence (DNA): TGTGCCAGCAGCAAGGGACAGATACTAGCCAAAAACATTCAGTACTTC. Amino acids: CASSKGQILAKNIQYF. Based on the CDR3 plus reference TRBV5-5 and TRBJ2-4, the full variable domain is DAGVTQSPTHLIKTRGQQVTLRCSPISGHKSVSWYQQVLGQGPQFIFQYYEKEERGRGNFPDRFSARQFPNYSSELNVNALLLGDSALYLCASSKGQILAKNIQYFGAGTRLSVL.